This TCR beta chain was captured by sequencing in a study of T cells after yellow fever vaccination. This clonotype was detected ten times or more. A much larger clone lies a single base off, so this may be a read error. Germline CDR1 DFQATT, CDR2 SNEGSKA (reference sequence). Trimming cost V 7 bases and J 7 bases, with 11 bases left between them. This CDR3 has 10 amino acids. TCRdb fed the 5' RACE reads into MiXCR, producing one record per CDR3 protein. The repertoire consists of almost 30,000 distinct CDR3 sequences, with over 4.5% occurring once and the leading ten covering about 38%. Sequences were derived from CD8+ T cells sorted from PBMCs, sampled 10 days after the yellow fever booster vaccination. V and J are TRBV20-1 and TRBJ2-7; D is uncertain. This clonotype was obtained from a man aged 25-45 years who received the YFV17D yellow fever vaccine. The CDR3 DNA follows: TGCAGTGTCCTAAGGATAGAGCAGTACTTC. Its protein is CSVLRIEQYF.